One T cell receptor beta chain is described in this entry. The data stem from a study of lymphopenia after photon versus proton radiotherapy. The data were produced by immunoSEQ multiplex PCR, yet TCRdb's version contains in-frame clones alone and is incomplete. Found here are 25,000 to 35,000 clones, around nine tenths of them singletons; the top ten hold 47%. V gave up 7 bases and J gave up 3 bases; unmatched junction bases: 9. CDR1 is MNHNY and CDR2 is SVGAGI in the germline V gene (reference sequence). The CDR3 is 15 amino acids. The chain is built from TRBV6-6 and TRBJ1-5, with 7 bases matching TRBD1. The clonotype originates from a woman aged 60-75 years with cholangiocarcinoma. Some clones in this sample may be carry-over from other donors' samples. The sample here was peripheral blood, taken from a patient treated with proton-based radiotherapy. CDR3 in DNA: TGTGCCAGCACCCACGTGGGACAGACCAATCAGCCCCAGCATTTT. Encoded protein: CASTHVGQTNQPQHF.